These 15 T cell receptor beta chains came from one sample sequenced in a study of blood T cell repertoires in COVID-19. Data came from immunoSEQ multiplex PCR; TCRdb stores just in-frame clones and leaves some out. The profile shows roughly 230,000 clones, 85% to 90% of them singletons. Sequenced input: PBMCs or T cells enriched from blood (not recorded which). The receptors shown here come from a woman in her 30s with acute COVID-19.

This rearrangement joins TRBV9 to TRBJ1-1; the D is unclear. Trimming left V 0 bases short and J 0 bases short, with 9 bases between. This CDR3 comprises 15 residues. Germline V gene data show CDR1 as SGDLS and CDR2 as YYNGEE. The CDR3 is CASSVDPDLNTEAFF. For the CDR3, the DNA is TGTGCCAGCAGCGTAGATCCAGACTTGAACACTGAAGCTTTCTTT.

This clone showed up just a few times. CDR3 nucleotide sequence: TGTGCCAGCAGTTTTCCGGGGAATTCACCCCTCCACTTT. Amino acid sequence: CASSFPGNSPLHF. This rearrangement joins TRBV27 to TRBJ1-6; D is unclear. The CDR3 consists of 13 residues. With 3 bases removed from V and 7 bases from J, the gap between germline ends came to 7 bases. CDR1 and CDR2 (germline): MNHEY, SMNVEV (reference sequence).

The rearrangement joins TRBV19 to TRBJ2-7; the match to TRBD2 covers 8 bases. The germline V gene has CDR1 LNHDA and CDR2 SQIVND (reference sequence). V trimming: 4 bases; J trimming: 2 bases; junction bases outside the gene matches: 4. The CDR3 loop spans 14 amino acids. Here the CDR3 DNA reads TGTGCCAGTAGTAGCGGGGGGATCACCTACGAGCAGTACTTC. It specifies CASSSGGITYEQYF.

The chain joins TRBV7-3 to TRBJ1-2; 9 positions match TRBD1. The CDR3 is 14 amino acids. V shed 5 bases and J 6 bases; nucleotides not matched to a gene: 7. Per the germline V gene, CDR1 is SGHTA and CDR2 is FQGTGA. The CDR3 bases are TGTGCCAGCAGCACCGGACAGGGGCGGGATGGCTACACCTTC. Translated: CASSTGQGRDGYTF.

The chain recombines TRBV7-8 with TRBJ2-6; TRBD2 aligns across 13 bases. Germline V gives CDR1 SGHVS, CDR2 FQNEAQ. The CDR3 contains 19 residues. V shed 5 bases, J shed 1 base, and the junction held 8 bases outside the gene matches. CDR3 coding DNA: TGTGCCAGCAGCCCCGGACTAGCGGGGGCCCTATCTGGGGCCAACGTCCTGACTTTC. As protein: CASSPGLAGALSGANVLTF.

As to this clone: In the same sample, other DNA sequences code for this CDR3. V gene TRBV14 combines with J gene TRBJ2-1, with TRBD2 matching over 8 bases. The V gene end was trimmed by 0 bases and the J gene end by 9 bases; junction bases not matched to a gene: 7. From germline, CDR1 is SGHDN and CDR2 FVKESK. CDR3 length: 15 residues. In DNA, the CDR3 is TGTGCCAGCAGCCAAGATCTGAGGCTAGCGGGTGAGCAGTTCTTC. It specifies CASSQDLRLAGEQFF.

A single count supports this clone. The chain employs TRBV6-5 and TRBJ1-5, with D perhaps matching TRBD1 (6 bases). The V gene lost 10 bases and the J gene lost 7 bases, with 23 bases spanning the gap. Germline V lookup: CDR1 MNHEY, CDR2 SVGAGI. The CDR3 is made up of 15 amino acids. The CDR3 DNA follows: TGTGCCACCGCCCCCCGGGGGGCCCTCGGGCAGCCCCAGCATTTT. Protein: CATAPRGALGQPQHF.

The V gene is TRBV28, the J gene TRBJ1-2; weak D call: TRBD1 (6 bases). This CDR3 comprises 14 residues. With 7 bases removed from V and 5 bases from J, the gap between germline ends came to 17 bases. Germline V gives CDR1 MDHEN, CDR2 SYDVKM. The CDR3 region is CASTLQGSIYGYTF. CDR3 sequence (DNA): TGTGCCAGCACACTTCAGGGGAGTATTTATGGCTACACCTTC.

J is TRBJ1-2 and V is TRBV30, with a weak D call TRBD1 (5 bases). V was cut by 3 bases and J by 10 bases, with 24 bases left in between. The CDR3 has 15 residues. Germline V gene lookup returns CDR1 GTSNPN and CDR2 SVGIG (reference sequence). The CDR3, as DNA: TGTGCCTGGAGCCCTATTGATGGGGCCCCGAGGTCCTACACCTTC. It encodes CAWSPIDGAPRSYTF.

The rearrangement joins TRBV2 to TRBJ2-7; D might be TRBD2 (7 bases). Trimming left V 6 bases short and J 6 bases short, with 15 bases between. The CDR3 loop spans 13 amino acids. Germline CDR1 and CDR2: SNHLY and FYNNEI. The DNA for the CDR3 is TGTGCCAGCAGAGGGAGGGGGTTCGGCGAGCAGTACTTC. The encoded protein is CASRGRGFGEQYF.

CDR3 region: CASSHPETGTLHF. As DNA, the CDR3 is TGTGCCAGCAGCCATCCCGAAACCGGGACACTCCACTTT. The chain joins TRBV3-1 (or the pseudogene TRBV3-2) to TRBJ1-6, with D maybe TRBD1 (6 bases). Germline V CDR1 and CDR2: LGHDT, YNNKEL (reference sequence). The germline V and J ends were trimmed by 3 bases and 16 bases, with 16 bases remaining between them. The CDR3 loop spans 13 amino acids.

The V and J genes are TRBV19 and TRBJ1-2; 8 nucleotides line up with TRBD1. J gave up 3 bases and V 5 bases, and 5 bases lay outside the gene matches. From germline, CDR1 is LNHDA and CDR2 SQIVND (reference sequence). The length of the CDR3 is 14 residues. In DNA, the CDR3 is TGTGCCAGTAGTTCTACAGGGGGATACTATGGCTACACCTTC. This translates into CASSSTGGYYGYTF. Drawing the rest from reference TRBV19 and TRBJ1-2, the complete variable domain is DGGITQSPKYLFRKEGQNVTLSCEQNLNHDAMYWYRQDPGQGLRLIYYSQIVNDFQKGDIAEGYSVSREKKESFPLTVTSAQKNPTAFYLCASSSTGGYYGYTFGSGTRLTVV.

This sequence joins TRBV11-2 and TRBJ2-7, with TRBD1 identical over 10 bases. V was clipped by 5 bases and J by 9 bases; unmatched bases: 7. The CDR3 consists of 13 residues. Germline CDR1 SGHAT, CDR2 FQNNGV. The CDR3 DNA sequence: TGTGCCAGCAGCCCCCGACAGGGGGCTGTGCAGTACTTC. This sequence encodes CASSPRQGAVQYF.

The chain links TRBV18 to TRBJ2-3, with a weak D call TRBD2 (6 bases). The CDR3 is made up of 14 amino acids. V gave up 0 bases and J gave up 6 bases, with 10 bases separating them. Germline assignment: CDR1 KGHSH and CDR2 LQKENI. CDR3: CASSPPASADTQYF. The CDR3 coding sequence is TGTGCCAGCTCACCACCGGCTAGCGCGGATACGCAGTATTTT.

CDR3 sequence: CASRRDRGHGQPQHF. The CDR3 nucleotides are TGTGCCAGCAGAAGGGACAGGGGCCATGGGCAGCCCCAGCATTTT. V usage is TRBV21-1 and J usage is TRBJ1-5; TRBD1, the table's D call, lacks a check against the DNA. TRBV21-1 is classified as a pseudogene. The CDR3 is made up of 15 amino acids.